These T cell receptor beta chains were read from a single sample in a study of cytomegalovirus exposure and HLA in healthy donors. Here immunoSEQ multiplex PCR was the method, and the copy in TCRdb shows in-frame clones only, minus some. The sample has roughly 150,000 clones, over 65% seen once. The specimen sequenced was PBMCs. The receptors originated from a man between 40 and 49 years old in good health and CMV-seropositive. CDR3s leave out the opening cysteine and the closing phenylalanine or tryptophan. Fields, in order: clone size, J gene, V gene, CDR3 protein. Some rows mark clone size as missing; the rest say once, few, many or name a class of expanded clone.

NA,TRBJ2-6,TRBV6-5,ASRPSLGANGLT
few,TRBJ2-5,TRBV5-4,ASSLGTSFVQETQY
once,TRBJ2-1,TRBV7-9,ASSLGTGTGYNEQF
once,TRBJ2-5,TRBV7-8,ASSLGRLQETQY
NA,TRBJ1-2,TRBV5-1,ASSFGQGKPTNYGYT
NA,TRBJ1-4,TRBV4-3,ASSLRQGMNEKLF
NA,TRBJ1-1,TRBV7-2,ASSTRTGDTEAF
NA,TRBJ2-7,TRBV14,ASSQDTGILRYEQY
NA,TRBJ2-7,TRBV5-1,ASASDPSSYYEQY
once,TRBJ2-1,TRBV2,ASIPGLTYNEQF
NA,TRBJ2-5,TRBV4-3,ASSQDPPDRGETQY
NA,TRBJ2-3,TRBV4-3,ASSQQGSADTQY
NA,TRBJ2-2,TRBV7-3,ANGASGRASGTGELF
NA,TRBJ1-1,TRBV5-4,ASSLVPDRNTEAF
NA,TRBJ1-1,TRBV18,ASSSTEGGTEAF
once,TRBJ2-5,TRBV4-2,ASSPIADGWETQY
NA,TRBJ2-1,TRBV7-3,ASSLQAGSYNEQF
NA,TRBJ2-2,TRBV27,ASGPLASAGELF
few,TRBJ1-5,TRBV27,ASSSQGSQPQH
NA,TRBJ2-2,TRBV5-4,ASSRDSPGELF
NA,TRBJ1-2,TRBV5-6,ASSHSPGQGSGGYT
NA,NA,TRBV5-6,ASSLSGSTSYEQY
NA,TRBJ2-1,TRBV19,ASSPGLAGGEEQF
once,TRBJ1-1,TRBV5-5,ASSSGELRAEAF
NA,TRBJ2-3,TRBV29-1,SVEIGTDTQY
NA,TRBJ2-4,TRBV28,ASSFAENIQY
NA,TRBJ2-1,TRBV19,ASSIGGGTYNEQF
few,TRBJ2-3,TRBV7-9,ASSLSTGDTQY